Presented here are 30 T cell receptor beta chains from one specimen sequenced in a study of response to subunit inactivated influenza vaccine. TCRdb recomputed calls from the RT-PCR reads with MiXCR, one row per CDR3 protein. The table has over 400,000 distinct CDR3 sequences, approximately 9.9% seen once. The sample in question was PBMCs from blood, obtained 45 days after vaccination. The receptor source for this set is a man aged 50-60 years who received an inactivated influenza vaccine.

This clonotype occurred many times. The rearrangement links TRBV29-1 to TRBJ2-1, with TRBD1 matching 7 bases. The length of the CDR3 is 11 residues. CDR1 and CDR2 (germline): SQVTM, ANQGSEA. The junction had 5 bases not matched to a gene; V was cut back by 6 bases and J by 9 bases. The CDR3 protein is CSVVTGFEQFF. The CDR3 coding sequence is TGCAGCGTCGTGACAGGGTTTGAGCAGTTCTTC.

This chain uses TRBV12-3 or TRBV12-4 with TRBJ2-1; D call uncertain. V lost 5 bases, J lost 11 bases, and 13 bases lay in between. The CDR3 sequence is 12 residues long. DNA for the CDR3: TGTGCCAGCAGTGCACTCCGGGTCAAGCAGTTCTTC. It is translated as CASSALRVKQFF.

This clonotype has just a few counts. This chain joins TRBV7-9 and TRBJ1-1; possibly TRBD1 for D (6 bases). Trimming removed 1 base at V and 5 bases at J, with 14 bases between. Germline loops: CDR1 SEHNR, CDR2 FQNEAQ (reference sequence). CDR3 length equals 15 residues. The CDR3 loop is CASSLEGRGGTEAFF. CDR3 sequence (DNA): TGTGCCAGCAGCTTAGAGGGCAGGGGTGGGACTGAAGCTTTCTTT.

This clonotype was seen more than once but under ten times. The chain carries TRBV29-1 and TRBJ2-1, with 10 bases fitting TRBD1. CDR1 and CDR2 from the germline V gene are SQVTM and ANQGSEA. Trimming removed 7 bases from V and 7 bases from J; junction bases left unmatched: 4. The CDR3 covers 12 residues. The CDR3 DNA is TGCAGCGCTCGGACAGGGGGAAATGAGCAGTTCTTC. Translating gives CSARTGGNEQFF.

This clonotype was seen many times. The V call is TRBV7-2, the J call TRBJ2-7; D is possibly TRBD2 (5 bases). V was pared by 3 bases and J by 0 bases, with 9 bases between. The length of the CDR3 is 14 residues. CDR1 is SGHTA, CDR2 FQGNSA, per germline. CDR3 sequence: CASSLGASSYEQYF. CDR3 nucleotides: TGTGCCAGCAGCTTGGGAGCAAGCTCCTACGAGCAGTACTTC.

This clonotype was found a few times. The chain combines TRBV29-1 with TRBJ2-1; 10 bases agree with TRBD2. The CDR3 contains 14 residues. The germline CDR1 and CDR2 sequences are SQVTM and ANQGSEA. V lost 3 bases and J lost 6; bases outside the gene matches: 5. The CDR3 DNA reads TGCAGCGTTGACCAGCTAGCGGGGGTCAATGAGCAGTTCTTC. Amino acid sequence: CSVDQLAGVNEQFF.

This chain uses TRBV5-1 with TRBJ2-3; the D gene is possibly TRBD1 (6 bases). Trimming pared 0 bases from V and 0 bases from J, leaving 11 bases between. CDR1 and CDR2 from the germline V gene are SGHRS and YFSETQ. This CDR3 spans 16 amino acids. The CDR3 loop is CASSLVGTTSTDTQYF. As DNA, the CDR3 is TGCGCCAGCAGCTTGGTTGGGACAACTAGCACAGATACGCAGTATTTT.

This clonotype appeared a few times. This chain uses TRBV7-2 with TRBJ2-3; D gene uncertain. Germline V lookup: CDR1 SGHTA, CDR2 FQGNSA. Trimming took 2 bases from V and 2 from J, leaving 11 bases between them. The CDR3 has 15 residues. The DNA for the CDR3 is TGTGCCAGCAGCTTAAGTCCCTATCCCACAGATACGCAGTATTTT. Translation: CASSLSPYPTDTQYF.

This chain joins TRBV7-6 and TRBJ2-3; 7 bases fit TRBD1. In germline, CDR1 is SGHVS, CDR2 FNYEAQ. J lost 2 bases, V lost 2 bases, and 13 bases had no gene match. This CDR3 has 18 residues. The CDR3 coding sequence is TGTGCCAGCAGCTTACCTCAGGGGGACATCCGCTCCACAGATACGCAGTATTTT. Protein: CASSLPQGDIRSTDTQYF.

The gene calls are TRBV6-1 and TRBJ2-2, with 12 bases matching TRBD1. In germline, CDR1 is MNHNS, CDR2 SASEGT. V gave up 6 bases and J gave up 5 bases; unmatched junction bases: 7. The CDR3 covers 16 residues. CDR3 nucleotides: TGTGCCAGCAGAACCGGGACAGGGGGCGGTACCGGGGAGCTGTTTTTT. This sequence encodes CASRTGTGGGTGELFF.

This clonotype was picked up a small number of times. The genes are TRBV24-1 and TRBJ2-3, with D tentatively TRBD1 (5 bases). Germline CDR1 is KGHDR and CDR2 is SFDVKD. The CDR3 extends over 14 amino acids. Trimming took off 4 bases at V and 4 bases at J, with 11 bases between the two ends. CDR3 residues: CATSDPTVADTQYF. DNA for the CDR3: TGTGCCACCAGTGACCCGACAGTAGCAGATACGCAGTATTTT.

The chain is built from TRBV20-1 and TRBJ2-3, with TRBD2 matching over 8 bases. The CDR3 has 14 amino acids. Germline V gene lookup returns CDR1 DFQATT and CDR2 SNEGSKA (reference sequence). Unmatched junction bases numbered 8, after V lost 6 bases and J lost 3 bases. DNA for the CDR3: TGCAGTGCCCAAAGCGGGAGTCGGACAGATACGCAGTATTTT. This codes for CSAQSGSRTDTQYF.

This CDR3 is CASTLQTGWSPLHF. The CDR3 DNA is TGTGCCAGCACGTTGCAGACAGGGTGGTCACCCCTCCACTTT. This chain uses TRBV6-5 with TRBJ1-6; 7 nucleotides align to TRBD1. The CDR3 length is 14 residues. From germline, CDR1 is MNHEY and CDR2 SVGAGI. The trim removed 7 bases at V and 10 bases at J, leaving 10 bases unmatched.

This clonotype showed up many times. The CDR3 spells CASSYLQGSNSPLHF. CDR3 coding DNA: TGTGCCAGCAGTTATTTACAGGGGAGCAATTCACCCCTCCACTTT. The chain employs TRBV6-5 and TRBJ1-6; 7 positions agree with TRBD1. The germline gives CDR1 MNHEY, CDR2 SVGAGI. V lost 3 bases and J lost 7; bases outside the gene matches: 6. This CDR3 region has 15 residues.

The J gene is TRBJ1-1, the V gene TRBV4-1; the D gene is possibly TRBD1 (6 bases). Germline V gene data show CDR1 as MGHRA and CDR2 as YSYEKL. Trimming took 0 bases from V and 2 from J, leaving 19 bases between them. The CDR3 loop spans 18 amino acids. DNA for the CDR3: TGCGCCAGCAGCCAAGATAAGGGGGGCAGGGTGAGCAACACTGAAGCTTTCTTT. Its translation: CASSQDKGGRVSNTEAFF.

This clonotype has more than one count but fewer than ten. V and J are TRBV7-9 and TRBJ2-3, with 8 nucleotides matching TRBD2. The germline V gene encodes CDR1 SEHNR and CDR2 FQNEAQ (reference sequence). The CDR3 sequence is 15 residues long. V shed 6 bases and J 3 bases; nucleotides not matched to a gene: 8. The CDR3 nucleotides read TGTGCCAGCAGACAATACGGGGGGGTTACAGATACGCAGTATTTT. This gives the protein CASRQYGGVTDTQYF.

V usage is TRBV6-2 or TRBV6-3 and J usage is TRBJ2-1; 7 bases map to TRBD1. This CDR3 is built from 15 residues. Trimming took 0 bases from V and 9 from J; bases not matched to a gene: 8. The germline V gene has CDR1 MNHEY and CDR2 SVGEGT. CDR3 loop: CASSYSVQGTGEQFF. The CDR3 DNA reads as TGTGCCAGCAGTTACTCGGTACAGGGGACGGGTGAGCAGTTCTTC.

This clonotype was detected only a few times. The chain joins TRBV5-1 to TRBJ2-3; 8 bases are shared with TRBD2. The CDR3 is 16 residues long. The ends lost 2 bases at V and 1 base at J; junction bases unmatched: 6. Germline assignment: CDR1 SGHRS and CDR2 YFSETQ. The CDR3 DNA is TGCGCCAGCAGCTTCAGCGGGGGTCCCCGCACAGATACGCAGTATTTT. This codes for CASSFSGGPRTDTQYF.

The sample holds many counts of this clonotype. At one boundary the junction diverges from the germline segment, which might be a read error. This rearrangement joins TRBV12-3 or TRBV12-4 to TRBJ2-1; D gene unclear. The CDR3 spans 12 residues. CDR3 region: CASSPGYNEQFF. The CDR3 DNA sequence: TGCGCCAGCTCCCCCGGGTACAATGAGCAGTTCTTC.

CDR3 amino acids: CSARGRDRVSYEQYF. Here the CDR3 DNA reads TGCAGTGCTAGGGGCCGGGACAGGGTCTCCTACGAGCAGTACTTC. The chain combines TRBV20-1 with TRBJ2-7; 9 bases map to TRBD1. The CDR3 contains 15 residues. V lost 3 bases and J lost 0; bases outside the gene matches: 6. CDR1 is DFQATT, CDR2 SNEGSKA, per germline (reference sequence).

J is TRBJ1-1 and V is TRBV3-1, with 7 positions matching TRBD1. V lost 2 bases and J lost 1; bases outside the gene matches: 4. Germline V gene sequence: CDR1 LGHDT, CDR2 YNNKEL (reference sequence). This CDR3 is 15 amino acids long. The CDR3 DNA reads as TGTGCCAGCAGCCAAAAAACAGGGGCGAACACTGAAGCTTTCTTT. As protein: CASSQKTGANTEAFF.

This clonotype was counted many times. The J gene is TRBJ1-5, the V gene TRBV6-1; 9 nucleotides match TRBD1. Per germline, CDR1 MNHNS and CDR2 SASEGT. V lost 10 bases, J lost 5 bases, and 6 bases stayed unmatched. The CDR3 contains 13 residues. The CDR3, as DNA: TGTGCCACTTCGGGACAGGGCTATCAGCCCCAGCATTTT. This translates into CATSGQGYQPQHF.

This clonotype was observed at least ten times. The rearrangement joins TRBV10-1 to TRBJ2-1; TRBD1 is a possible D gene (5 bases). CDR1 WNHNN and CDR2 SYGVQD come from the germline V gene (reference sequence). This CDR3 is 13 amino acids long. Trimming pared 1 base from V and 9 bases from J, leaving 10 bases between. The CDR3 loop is CASSEFRVAEQFF. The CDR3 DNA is TGCGCCAGCAGTGAGTTCAGGGTGGCTGAGCAGTTCTTC.

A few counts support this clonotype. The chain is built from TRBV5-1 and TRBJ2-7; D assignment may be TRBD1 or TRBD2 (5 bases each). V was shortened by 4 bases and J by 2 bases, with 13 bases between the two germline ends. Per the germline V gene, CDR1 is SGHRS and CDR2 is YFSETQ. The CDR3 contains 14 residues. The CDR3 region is CASSIGTDAYEQYF. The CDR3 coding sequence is TGCGCCAGCAGCATCGGGACGGATGCCTACGAGCAGTACTTC.

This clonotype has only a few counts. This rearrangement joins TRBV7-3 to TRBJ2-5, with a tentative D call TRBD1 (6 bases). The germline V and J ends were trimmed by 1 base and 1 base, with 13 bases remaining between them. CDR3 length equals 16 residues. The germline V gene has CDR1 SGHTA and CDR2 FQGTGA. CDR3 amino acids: CASSLIGTGFQETQYF. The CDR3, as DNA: TGTGCCAGCAGCTTAATAGGCACAGGGTTCCAAGAGACCCAGTACTTC.

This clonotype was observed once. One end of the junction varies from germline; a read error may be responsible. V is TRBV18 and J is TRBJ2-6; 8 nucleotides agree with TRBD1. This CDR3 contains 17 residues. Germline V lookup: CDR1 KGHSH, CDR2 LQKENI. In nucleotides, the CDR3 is TGTGCCAGCTCTCCTAACCCAGGGGGCAAAGGGGCCATCGTCCTGACTTTC. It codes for CASSPNPGGKGAIVLTF.

CDR3 bases: TGTGCCAGCTCAATAGCATCCAACACAGATACGCAGTATTTT. It encodes CASSIASNTDTQYF. The chain recombines TRBV9 with TRBJ2-3, with unresolved D. Trimming stripped 7 bases from V and 2 bases from J, with 14 bases between. This CDR3 contains 14 residues. Germline-derived CDR1 and CDR2 are SGDLS and YYNGEE.

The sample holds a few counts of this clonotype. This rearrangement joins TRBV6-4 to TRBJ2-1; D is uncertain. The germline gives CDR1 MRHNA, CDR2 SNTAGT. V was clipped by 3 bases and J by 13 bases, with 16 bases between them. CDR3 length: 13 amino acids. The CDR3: CASSESTNVPQFF. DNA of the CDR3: TGTGCCAGCAGTGAATCAACAAACGTCCCCCAGTTCTTC.

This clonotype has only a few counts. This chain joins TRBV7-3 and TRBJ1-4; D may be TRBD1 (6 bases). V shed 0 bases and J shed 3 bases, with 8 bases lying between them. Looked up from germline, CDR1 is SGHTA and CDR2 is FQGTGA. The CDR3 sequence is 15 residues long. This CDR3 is CASSLTGAANEKLFF. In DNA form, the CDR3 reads TGTGCCAGCAGCTTAACGGGGGCGGCTAATGAAAAACTGTTTTTT.

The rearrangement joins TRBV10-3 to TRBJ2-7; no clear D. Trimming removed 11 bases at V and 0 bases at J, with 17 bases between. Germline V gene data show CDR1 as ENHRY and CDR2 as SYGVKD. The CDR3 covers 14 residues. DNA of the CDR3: TGTGCCTTGCACCGGGCCAAACACTCCTACGAGCAGTACTTC. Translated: CALHRAKHSYEQYF.